The rows below give T cell receptor beta chains drawn from one sample of a study of vaccination and CD4 T cells after COVID-19. From the PCR reads, TCRdb called clonotypes with MiXCR, one entry per CDR3 protein. The sample gives 6,000 or so distinct CDR3 sequences, around 34% of which show up once; 35% to 45% is in the top ten. These receptors have no identified antigens. Sequencing was done on a sample of CD4+ T cells from blood, cultured in vitro. The receptors originated from a human donor in good health. Both conserved end residues are part of each CDR3. The D gene is left open where the match is weak. Some rows mark clone size as missing; the rest say once, few, many or name a class of expanded clone.

D	length	size	J	V	DNA	CDR3
TRBD2	15	-	TRBJ2-3	TRBV20-1	TGCAGTGCTAGAGATTCGGGACTAGCGGGAGATACGCAGTATTTT	CSARDSGLAGDTQYF
-	13	few	TRBJ2-1	TRBV7-3	TGTGCCAGCAGCTTATCTCCGGGAATCGGACAGTTCTTC	CASSLSPGIGQFF
-	13	-	TRBJ2-2	TRBV6-2/TRBV6-3	TGTGCCAGCAGTTACACCCCCGGCGGGGAGCTGTTTTTT	CASSYTPGGELFF
-	13	-	TRBJ2-2	TRBV29-1	TGCAGCTGTTCTGGGACCTACACCGGGGAGCTGTTTTTT	CSCSGTYTGELFF
-	13	-	TRBJ2-5	TRBV24-1	TGTGCCACCAGTACATCAAGGTTGAAGACCCAGTACTTC	CATSTSRLKTQYF
TRBD1	15	-	TRBJ2-7	TRBV28	TGTGCCAGCAATTCCCCCGGGACAGGGTCCCACGAGCAGTACTTC	CASNSPGTGSHEQYF
-	12	-	TRBJ2-2	TRBV27	TGTGCCAGCAGACATCCGACCGGGGAGCTGTTTTTT	CASRHPTGELFF
-	13	-	TRBJ2-2	TRBV7-9	TGTGCCAGCAGCTTAGAGAACACCGGGGAGCTGTTTTTT	CASSLENTGELFF
TRBD2	16	few	TRBJ2-7	TRBV28	TGTGCCAGCAGTTTCTCGCTTGGGGGGGTCTCCTACGAGCAGTACTTC	CASSFSLGGVSYEQYF
-	15	few	TRBJ2-1	TRBV6-2/TRBV6-3	TGTGCCAGCAGTTACGGGACCGCAACGTTCAGCGAGCAGTTCTTC	CASSYGTATFSEQFF
-	12	few	TRBJ1-1	TRBV20-1	TGCAGTGCTAGGGTTGGAAGTACTGAAGCTTTCTTT	CSARVGSTEAFF
-	11	-	TRBJ2-3	TRBV10-3	TGTGCCATCAGAGCAACAGATACGCAGTATTTT	CAIRATDTQYF
-	13	few	TRBJ1-6	TRBV21-1	TGTGCCAGCAGCAACCCTCAGGGACAGCCCCTCCACTTT	CASSNPQGQPLHF
-	16	few	TRBJ1-6	TRBV20-1	TGCAGTGCGCCTACGACAGCGAGCTCCTATAATTCACCCCTCCACTTT	CSAPTTASSYNSPLHF
TRBD1	16	-	TRBJ2-7	TRBV6-2/TRBV6-3	TGTGCCAGCGGGGACCGACCGGGACAGTACTCCTACGAGCAGTACTTC	CASGDRPGQYSYEQYF
TRBD1	20	few	TRBJ1-5	TRBV7-3	TGTGCCAGCAGCTTAGGTTCGGGACAGGGGGTTTTCCTTAGCAATCAGCCCCAGCATTTT	CASSLGSGQGVFLSNQPQHF
TRBD1	14	-	TRBJ2-7	TRBV12-3/TRBV12-4	TGTGCCAGCAGCACACAGGGGGCGCAATACGAGCAGTACTTC	CASSTQGAQYEQYF
TRBD2	16	-	TRBJ2-1	TRBV27	TGTGCCAGCAGGACCCGTCAACTAGCGGGGAACAATGAGCAGTTCTTC	CASRTRQLAGNNEQFF
TRBD2	20	-	TRBJ2-3	TRBV6-5	TGTGCCAGCAGTTACTCACGTCCCGGGACTAGCGGGACCCGCACAGATACGCAGTATTTT	CASSYSRPGTSGTRTDTQYF
-	18	medium-sized	TRBJ1-2	TRBV20-1	TGCAGTGCTAGAGGCTCCATATGGGGTACAGGGTATAACTATGGCTACACCTTC	CSARGSIWGTGYNYGYTF
-	13	-	TRBJ1-5	TRBV12-3/TRBV12-4	TGTGCCAGCACATTGGGGGGCAATCAGCCCCAGCATTTT	CASTLGGNQPQHF